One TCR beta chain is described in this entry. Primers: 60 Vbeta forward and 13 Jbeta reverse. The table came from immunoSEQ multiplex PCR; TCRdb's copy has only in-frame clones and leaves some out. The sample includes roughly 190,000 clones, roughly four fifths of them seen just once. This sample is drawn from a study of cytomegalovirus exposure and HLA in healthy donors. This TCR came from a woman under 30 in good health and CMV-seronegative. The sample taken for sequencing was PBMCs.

The CDR3 region is CASRDRTGDSVKLFF. As DNA, the CDR3 is TGTGCCAGCAGAGACCGGACAGGGGATTCAGTAAAACTGTTTTTT. This sequence joins TRBV2 and TRBJ1-4; 9 positions match TRBD1. This CDR3 has 15 amino acids. J lost 10 bases, V lost 6 bases, and 12 bases had no gene match. CDR1 is SNHLY and CDR2 is FYNNEI in the germline V gene.